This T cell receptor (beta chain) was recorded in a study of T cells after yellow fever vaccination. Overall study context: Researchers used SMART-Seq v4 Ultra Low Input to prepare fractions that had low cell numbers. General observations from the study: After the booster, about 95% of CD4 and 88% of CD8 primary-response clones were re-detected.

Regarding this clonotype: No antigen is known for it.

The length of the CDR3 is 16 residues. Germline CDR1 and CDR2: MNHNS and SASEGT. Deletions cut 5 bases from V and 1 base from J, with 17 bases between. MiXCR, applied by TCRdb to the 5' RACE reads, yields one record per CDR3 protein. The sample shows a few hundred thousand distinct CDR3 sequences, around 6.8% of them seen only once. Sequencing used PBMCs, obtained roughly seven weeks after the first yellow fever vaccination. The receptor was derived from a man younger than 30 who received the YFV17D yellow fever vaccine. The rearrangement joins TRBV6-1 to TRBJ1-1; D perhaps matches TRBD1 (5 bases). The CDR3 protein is CASSQGMGLGNTEAFF. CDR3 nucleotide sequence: TGTGCCAGCAGTCAGGGTATGGGTCTTGGGAACACTGAAGCTTTCTTT.